These T cell receptor beta chains were read from a single sample in a study of blood T cells in healthy people across ages. Each CDR3 protein gets one entry after TCRdb re-called the 5' RACE reads with MiXCR. This sample yields 550,000 to 800,000 distinct CDR3 sequences, of which about 34% are seen a single time; 15% to 17% belongs to the top ten. Specimen: blood. All receptors come from an elderly woman in good health. CDR3s include the opening cysteine and the closing phenylalanine or tryptophan. The D gene is left open where the match is weak.

CDR3	D	V	J
CASSLSTGGSWNSPLYF	.	TRBV7-2	TRBJ2-7
CTSSYSAGGPKDTQYF	TRBD2	TRBV6-5	TRBJ2-3
CSAGQGESYEQYF	TRBD1	TRBV29-1	TRBJ2-7
CASSTPGLPREAEQFF	.	TRBV6-2/TRBV6-3	TRBJ2-1
CASSPSRTSGTSYEQYF	TRBD2	TRBV4-2	TRBJ2-7
CSAPDFLGRTDTQYF	.	TRBV20-1	TRBJ2-3
CASSFYSGGTDTQYF	TRBD2	TRBV12-3/TRBV12-4	TRBJ2-3
CASSPLGGIGNQPQHF	.	TRBV6-5	TRBJ1-5
CASSLEGTYNEQYF	.	TRBV5-4	.
CATSDRGQETQYF	.	TRBV24-1	TRBJ2-5
CASSWTGSYGYTF	TRBD1	TRBV7-9	TRBJ1-2
CSVEDRRSSYNEQFF	.	TRBV29-1	TRBJ2-1
CASSLAAGALNTEAFF	.	TRBV6-5	TRBJ1-1
CASMRDSYEQYF	.	TRBV6-1	TRBJ2-7
CASSPWTGGYNNSPLHF	TRBD1	TRBV14	TRBJ1-6
CASSPVDSEAFF	.	TRBV7-6	TRBJ1-1
CASSRAREETQYF	.	TRBV6-6	TRBJ2-5
CASSYSGIPDDTQYF	.	TRBV7-2	TRBJ2-3
CASSPVGQDPYAYEQYF	TRBD1	TRBV4-2	TRBJ2-7
CASSPPAGNNEQFF	.	TRBV18	TRBJ2-1
CASSSPTGIHYNEQFF	TRBD1	TRBV11-3	TRBJ2-1
CSARTSGGKETQYF	TRBD2	TRBV20-1	TRBJ2-5
CAWTPLLGGYTF	.	TRBV30	TRBJ1-2
CASSLPRTAYSGNTIYF	.	TRBV12-3/TRBV12-4	TRBJ1-3
CASRSRRQGSGANVLTF	TRBD1	TRBV12-3/TRBV12-4	TRBJ2-6
CSARVPELSYNEQFF	.	TRBV20-1	TRBJ2-1
CASSVVDSMNTVAFF	.	TRBV9	TRBJ1-1
CASSQDIAGGLYEQYF	TRBD2	TRBV3-1	TRBJ2-7
CSARAMSGGAATQYF	TRBD2	TRBV20-1	TRBJ2-3
CASSWDRRETQYF	TRBD1	TRBV5-1	TRBJ2-5
CASSSTGTPGQPQHF	.	TRBV5-1	TRBJ1-5
CASSYPTTGGEQYF	TRBD1	TRBV6-6	TRBJ2-7
CSVGRGQGQPQHF	.	TRBV29-1	TRBJ1-5
CASSVTGNNSPLHF	.	TRBV9	TRBJ1-6
CSAGGQGIPPQETQFF	TRBD1	TRBV20-1	.
CASSPAGTGNTEAFF	TRBD1	TRBV4-2	TRBJ1-1
CASSPRVTGVHEQYF	TRBD1	TRBV9	TRBJ2-7